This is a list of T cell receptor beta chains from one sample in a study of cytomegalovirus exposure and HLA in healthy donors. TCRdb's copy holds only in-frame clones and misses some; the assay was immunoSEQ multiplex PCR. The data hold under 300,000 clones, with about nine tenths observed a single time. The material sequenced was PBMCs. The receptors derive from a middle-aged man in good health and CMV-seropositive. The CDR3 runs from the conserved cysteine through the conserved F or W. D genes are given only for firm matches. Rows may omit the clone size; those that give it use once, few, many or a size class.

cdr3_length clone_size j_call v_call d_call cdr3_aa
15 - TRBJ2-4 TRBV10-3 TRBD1 CAISPGTGGKNIQYF
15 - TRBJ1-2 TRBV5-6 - CASSLVQRTNYGYTF
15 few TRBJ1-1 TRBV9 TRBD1 CASSVGGTGNTEAFF
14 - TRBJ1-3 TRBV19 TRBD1 CASSWDSSGNTIYF
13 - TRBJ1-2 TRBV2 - CASSERRIYGYTF
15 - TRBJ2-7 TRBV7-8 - CASSPGGAGAYEQYF
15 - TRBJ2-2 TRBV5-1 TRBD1 CASRGGTDNTGELFF
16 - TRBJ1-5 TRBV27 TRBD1 CASSTWTGGVNQPQHF
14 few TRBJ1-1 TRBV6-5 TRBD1 CATHRDRAYTEAFF
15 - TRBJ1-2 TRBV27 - CASSLSPDTNYGYTF
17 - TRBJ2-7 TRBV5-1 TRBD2 CASRGRASGRIPYEQYF
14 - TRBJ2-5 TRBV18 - CASSPWAGAETQYF
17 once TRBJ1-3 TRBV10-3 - CASSEWRGGGLEDTIYF
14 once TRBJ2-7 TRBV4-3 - CASSHARGSYEQYF
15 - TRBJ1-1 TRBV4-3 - CASSQDLGQNTEAFF
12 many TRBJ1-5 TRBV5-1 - CASSLQNQPQHF
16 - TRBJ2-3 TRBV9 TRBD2 CASSRRTSGITDTQYF
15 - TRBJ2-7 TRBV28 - CASSLGQSHSYEQYF
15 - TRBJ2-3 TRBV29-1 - CSVAGPRGSTDTQYF
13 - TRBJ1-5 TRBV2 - CASSEAFSQPQHF
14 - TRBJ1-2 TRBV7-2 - CASSSRPDWYGYTF
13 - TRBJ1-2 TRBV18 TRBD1 CASSPQGAPGYTF
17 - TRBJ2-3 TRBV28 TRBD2 CASSLSLGGRGTDTQYF
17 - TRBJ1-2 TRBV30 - CAWSAETGTSYSGGYTF
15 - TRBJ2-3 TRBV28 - CASSSGAEGSDTQYF
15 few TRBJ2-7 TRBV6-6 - CASSPPTADSYEQYF
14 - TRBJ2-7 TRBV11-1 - CASSLTGPSYEQYF
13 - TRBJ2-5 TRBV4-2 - CASSQDRAETQYF
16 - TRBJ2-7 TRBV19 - CASSLGTGTGAYEQYF
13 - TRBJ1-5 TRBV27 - CASSLGGSGAQHF
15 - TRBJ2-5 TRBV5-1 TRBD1 CASSLTGGREETQYF
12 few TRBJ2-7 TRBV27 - CASSTTSNEQYF
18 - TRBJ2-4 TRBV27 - CASSLVWGELGSKNIQYF
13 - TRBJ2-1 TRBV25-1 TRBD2 CASRAGGENEQFF
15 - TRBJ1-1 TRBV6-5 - CASSRETVMNTEAFF
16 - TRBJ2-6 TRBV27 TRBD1 CASSSSGGVGANVLTF
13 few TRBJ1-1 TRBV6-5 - CASNPGARDEAFF
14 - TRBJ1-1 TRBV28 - CASSLELGGTEAFF
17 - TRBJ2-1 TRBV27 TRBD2 CASSSTPGGVPYNEQFF
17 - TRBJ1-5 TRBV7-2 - CASSLDIVARANQPQHF
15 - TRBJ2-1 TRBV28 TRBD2 CASSPQLAGSNEQFF
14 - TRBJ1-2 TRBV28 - CASSWIGTSYGYTF
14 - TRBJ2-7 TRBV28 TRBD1 CASRGTEGSYEQYF
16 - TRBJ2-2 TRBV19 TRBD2 CASSPLQLAGAGELFF
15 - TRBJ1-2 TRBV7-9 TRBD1 CASSPPGQGLYGYTF
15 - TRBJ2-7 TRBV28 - CASRFRGSGAYEQYF
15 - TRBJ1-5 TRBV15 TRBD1 CATSREGTGRQPQHF